This passage covers 24 T cell receptor beta chains from one sample sequenced in a study of T cell clonotyping in hematopoietic cell transplantation (dated by TCRdb to the early 2020s). In the paper's terms, the time point label means: 30 days after allo-HCT. The method behind the library was the immunoSEQ multiplex PCR assay. Drawn from immuneACCESS, this table holds only the in-frame rearrangements with V and J called that TCRdb kept. Clones are partly lost; checked studies trace under half to an unresolved V gene and leave the rest unexplained. In this sample the table shows fewer than 4,500 clones, around 18% of which occur a single time. 15% to 20% of the sample is taken by the ten largest. This sample comprised peripheral blood mononuclear cells, obtained 30 days after allogeneic stem cell transplant. These receptors were obtained from a male patient between 50 and 60 years old who had an allogeneic stem cell transplant from a related donor, so the T cells may come from the graft donor. Some clones in this sample may be carry-over from other donors' samples.

The sample holds a few counts of this clone. CDR3 in DNA: TGCGCCAGCAGCCAAAAACTTTCAGGGGCGCTCAACTATGGCTACACCTTC. Its translation is CASSQKLSGALNYGYTF. J is TRBJ1-2 and V is TRBV4-1; D perhaps matches TRBD1 (6 bases). There are 17 residues in the CDR3. Germline V CDR1 and CDR2: MGHRA, YSYEKL. Trimming removed 2 bases at V and 2 bases at J, with 18 bases between.

This clone was seen only a few times. This chain joins TRBV9 and TRBJ2-7; 12 bases fit TRBD2. From germline, CDR1 is SGDLS and CDR2 YYNGEE. The CDR3 loop spans 17 amino acids. The trim removed 3 bases at V and 6 bases at J, leaving 13 bases unmatched. In nucleotides, the CDR3 is TGTGCCAGCAGCGAGGCGGTTCTAGCGGGAGGGCCGGGCGAGCAGTACTTC. This gives the protein CASSEAVLAGGPGEQYF.

The J gene is TRBJ2-6, the V gene TRBV30, with 8 nucleotides matching TRBD1. This CDR3 spans 15 amino acids. CDR1 and CDR2 (germline): GTSNPN, SVGIG (reference sequence). The CDR3 protein is CSHRGYLSGANVLTF. The DNA for the CDR3 is TGTTCCCACAGGGGGTACCTCTCTGGGGCCAACGTCCTGACTTTC.

The chain carries TRBV30 and TRBJ1-4; D remains unclear. The CDR3 contains 13 residues. V was trimmed by 4 bases and J by 2 bases, leaving 8 bases between them. Germline V gives CDR1 GTSNPN, CDR2 SVGIG (reference sequence). The CDR3 sequence is CAWNVGTNEKLFF. The DNA of the CDR3 is TGTGCCTGGAATGTAGGGACTAATGAAAAACTGTTTTTT. The full variable domain, its missing parts supplied by reference TRBV30 and TRBJ1-4, is SQTIHQWPATLVQPVGSPLSLECTVEGTSNPNLYWYRQAAGRGLQLLFYSVGIGQISSEVPQNLSASRPQDRQFILSSKKLLLSDSGFYLCAWNVGTNEKLFFGSGTQLSVL.

This clone was counted only a few times. This sequence joins TRBV6-5 and TRBJ2-7; a weak D match, TRBD2 (6 bases). Trimming took off 8 bases at V and 7 bases at J, with 15 bases between the two ends. The CDR3 length is 12 residues. Germline loops: CDR1 MNHEY, CDR2 SVGAGI. CDR3 sequence reads: CASADYHREQYF. CDR3 in DNA: TGTGCCAGCGCGGACTACCATCGAGAGCAGTACTTC.

The V and J genes are TRBV6-5 and TRBJ1-4; D might be TRBD1 (5 bases). Germline-derived CDR1 and CDR2 are MNHEY and SVGAGI. The V end was cut by 7 bases, the J end by 5 bases, with 14 bases between. The CDR3 contains 14 residues. This chain's CDR3 is CASKWWGENEKLFF. The CDR3 coding sequence is TGTGCCAGCAAATGGTGGGGCGAAAATGAAAAACTGTTTTTT.

This clone was counted a few times. V gene TRBV13 combines with J gene TRBJ1-2, with D unclear. The germline gives CDR1 PRHDT, CDR2 FYEKMQ (reference sequence). This CDR3 is 14 amino acids long. The V end was cut by 5 bases, the J end by 4 bases, with 14 bases between. The CDR3 spells CASSPGVASYGYTF. The CDR3 nucleotides are TGTGCCAGCAGCCCGGGAGTCGCGTCCTATGGCTACACCTTC.

The CDR3 bases are TGCGCCAGCAGCAATGGACCAACCCACGAGCAGTACTTC. It codes for CASSNGPTHEQYF. The chain couples TRBV4-1 to TRBJ2-7; D ambiguous. Per germline, CDR1 MGHRA and CDR2 YSYEKL. This CDR3 is built from 13 residues. Trimming pared 5 bases from V and 5 bases from J, leaving 13 bases between.

The V and J genes are TRBV30 and TRBJ2-7; a possible D gene is TRBD1 (8 bases). Germline assignment: CDR1 GTSNPN and CDR2 SVGIG (reference sequence). V lost 2 bases and J 3 bases, leaving 14 bases between the germline ends. This CDR3 region has 14 residues. CDR3 in amino acids: CAWSKAGQVYEQYF. The CDR3 bases are TGTGCCTGGAGTAAAGCGGGACAGGTCTACGAGCAGTACTTC.

This clone was recorded a few times. The chain is built from TRBV30 and TRBJ2-1, with TRBD2 identical over 10 bases. In germline, CDR1 is GTSNPN, CDR2 SVGIG (reference sequence). The length of the CDR3 is 18 residues. V trimming: 3 bases; J trimming: 5 bases; junction bases outside the gene matches: 16. The CDR3 nucleotides are TGTGCCTGGAGGGTATCAGCGGGAGGGATTTCAGGCGACAATGAGCAGTTCTTC. Protein: CAWRVSAGGISGDNEQFF. The whole variable domain, remainder taken from reference TRBV30 and TRBJ2-1, is SQTIHQWPATLVQPVGSPLSLECTVEGTSNPNLYWYRQAAGRGLQLLFYSVGIGQISSEVPQNLSASRPQDRQFILSSKKLLLSDSGFYLCAWRVSAGGISGDNEQFFGPGTRLTVL.

The CDR3 sequence is CASSVEGRGEQYF. CDR3 bases: TGTGCCAGCAGCGTAGAGGGTAGGGGCGAGCAGTACTTC. The chain employs TRBV9 and TRBJ2-7, with D perhaps matching TRBD1 (5 bases). Germline values: CDR1 SGDLS, CDR2 YYNGEE. Between the trimmed V and J ends, which lost 0 bases and 6 bases, there was a span of 10 bases. The CDR3 is 13 amino acids. Combining the CDR3 with reference TRBV9 and TRBJ2-7 gives the whole variable domain DSGVTQTPKHLITATGQRVTLRCSPRSGDLSVYWYQQSLDQGLQFLIQYYNGEERAKGNILERFSAQQFPDLHSELNLSSLELGDSALYFCASSVEGRGEQYFGPGTRLTVT.

The J gene is TRBJ2-3, the V gene TRBV28, with TRBD2 as a possible D gene (6 bases). This CDR3 contains 14 residues. Germline V gene data show CDR1 as MDHEN and CDR2 as SYDVKM. Trimming left V 5 bases short and J 5 bases short, with 14 bases between. The CDR3 is CASSLASEGDTQYF. CDR3 DNA: TGTGCCAGCAGTCTCGCTAGCGAGGGAGATACGCAGTATTTT.

V is TRBV6-4 and J is TRBJ2-5, with D possibly matching TRBD1 (5 bases). Trimming cost V 3 bases and J 4 bases, with 12 bases left between them. Looked up from germline, CDR1 is MRHNA and CDR2 is SNTAGT. This CDR3 is 14 amino acids long. CDR3 DNA sequence: TGTGCCAGCAGTGAACAAGGGGTCGGAGAGACCCAGTACTTC. Amino acids: CASSEQGVGETQYF.

This clone was seen only a few times. The genes are TRBV19 and TRBJ2-5; 8 bases align to TRBD1. From germline, CDR1 is LNHDA and CDR2 SQIVND (reference sequence). This CDR3 is built from 13 residues. V lost 0 bases, J lost 11 bases, and 5 bases stayed unmatched. DNA for the CDR3: TGTGCCAGTAGTATAGATTTCCAGGGGGCGCAGTACTTC. Its translation: CASSIDFQGAQYF.

This clone was counted a few times. V usage is TRBV6-5 and J usage is TRBJ2-1; 8 bases are shared with TRBD2. The CDR3 sequence is 14 residues long. V lost 2 bases and J lost 8; bases outside the gene matches: 5. Germline V gene lookup returns CDR1 MNHEY and CDR2 SVGAGI. The CDR3 nucleotides are TGTGCCAGCAGTTACAAGCGGGAGAGCCATGAGCAGTTCTTC. This encodes CASSYKRESHEQFF.

Comments on this clone: No conserved phenylalanine or tryptophan is present at the end of the CDR3, so a read error is the likely explanation. The V and J genes are TRBV6-6 and TRBJ1-2; 12 bases are a match to TRBD1. Germline assignment: CDR1 MNHNY and CDR2 SVGAGI (reference sequence). CDR3 size: 15 residues. V gave up 4 bases and J gave up 8 bases; unmatched junction bases: 8. The CDR3 reads CASSSPGQGAGGYTL. CDR3 in DNA: TGTGCCAGCAGTTCCCCGGGACAGGGGGCTGGAGGCTACACCCTC.

The chain uses TRBV7-6 and TRBJ1-5, with 8 bases lining up with TRBD1. After removal of 4 bases from V and 6 bases from J, the junction contained 2 bases not matched to a gene. CDR3 size: 13 residues. Germline loops: CDR1 SGHVS, CDR2 FNYEAQ. The CDR3 nucleotides read TGTGCCAGCAGCTCACAGGGGGGTCAGCCCCAGCATTTT. Protein sequence: CASSSQGGQPQHF.

There are a few counts of this clone. The chain combines TRBV30 with TRBJ1-5; TRBD1 agrees at 9 bases. Trimming at V came to 0 bases and at J to 7 bases, leaving 7 bases not matched to a gene. The CDR3 spans 15 residues. Germline assignment: CDR1 GTSNPN and CDR2 SVGIG (reference sequence). This CDR3 reads CAWSVRTGARQPQHF. CDR3 nucleotide sequence: TGTGCCTGGAGTGTGAGGACAGGGGCGCGGCAGCCCCAGCATTTT.

This clone was seen more than once but under ten times. The chain recombines TRBV29-1 with TRBJ2-5; 7 nucleotides line up with TRBD1. Germline-derived CDR1 and CDR2 are SQVTM and ANQGSEA. Trimming cost V 7 bases and J 0 bases; bases outside gene matches: 8. The CDR3 length is 14 residues. Here the CDR3 DNA reads TGCAGCGCCGACGACGACAGGGACCAAGAGACCCAGTACTTC. It specifies CSADDDRDQETQYF.

This clone was detected only a few times. The rearrangement uses TRBV28 and TRBJ1-5; 7 nucleotides agree with TRBD1. With V trimmed by 8 bases and J by 7 bases, 11 bases remained unmatched. CDR1 is MDHEN, CDR2 SYDVKM, per germline. The CDR3 covers 14 residues. The CDR3 nucleotides are TGTGCCAGCGGGAACAACAGGGGAGGCCAGCCCCAGCATTTT. The encoded protein is CASGNNRGGQPQHF.

This sequence joins TRBV30 and TRBJ2-7, with 11 bases lining up with TRBD1. V was clipped by 1 base and J by 9 bases; unmatched bases: 8. Germline V CDR1 and CDR2: GTSNPN, SVGIG (reference sequence). The CDR3 loop spans 14 amino acids. The CDR3, as DNA: TGTGCCTGGAGTGCGGGGACAGGGGGGATTAGGCAGTACTTC. This translates into CAWSAGTGGIRQYF.

The V gene is TRBV6-5, the J gene TRBJ2-7, with unresolved D. Per germline, CDR1 MNHEY and CDR2 SVGAGI. Trimming took 5 bases from V and 2 from J, leaving 10 bases between them. The CDR3 sequence is 13 residues long. CDR3 loop: CASSQRRPYEQYF. DNA of the CDR3: TGTGCCAGCAGTCAGAGACGCCCCTACGAGCAGTACTTC.

The CDR3 reads CASSPGTGNSGANVLTF. The CDR3 nucleotides are TGTGCCAGCAGCCCCGGGACCGGGAACTCTGGGGCCAACGTCCTGACTTTC. This chain uses TRBV11-1 with TRBJ2-6, with D possibly called TRBD1 or TRBD2 (5 bases each). The V end was cut by 5 bases, the J end by 0 bases, with 14 bases between. The CDR3 sequence is 17 residues long. The V gene's germline CDR1 is SGHAT and CDR2 FQDESV (reference sequence). The entire variable domain, with the rest obtained from reference TRBV11-1 and TRBJ2-6, is as follows: EAEVAQSPRYKITEKSQAVAFWCDPISGHATLYWYRQILGQGPELLVQFQDESVVDDSQLPKDRFSAERLKGVDSTLKIQPAELGDSAMYLCASSPGTGNSGANVLTFGAGSRLTVL.

Written as DNA, the CDR3 is TGCGCCAGCAGCGATACAGGGGGCAATGAGCAGTTCTTC. Translation gives CASSDTGGNEQFF. This rearrangement joins TRBV4-3 to TRBJ2-1; 8 bases are shared with TRBD1. Trimming cost V 5 bases and J 6 bases; bases outside gene matches: 3. In germline, CDR1 is LGHNA, CDR2 YSLEER. The CDR3 is 13 amino acids.